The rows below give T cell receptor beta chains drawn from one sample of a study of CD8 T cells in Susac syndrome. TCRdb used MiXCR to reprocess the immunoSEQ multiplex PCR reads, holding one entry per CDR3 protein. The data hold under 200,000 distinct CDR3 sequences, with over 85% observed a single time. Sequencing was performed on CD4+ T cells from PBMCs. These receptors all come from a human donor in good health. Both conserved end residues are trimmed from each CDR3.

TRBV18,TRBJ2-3,ASSPGLAADTQY
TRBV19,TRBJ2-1,ASTGGSIEQF
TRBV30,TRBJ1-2,AWIYAGTYGYT
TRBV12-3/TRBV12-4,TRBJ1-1,ASGSDRGSYEAF
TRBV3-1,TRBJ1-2,ASSLRGGGAYGYT
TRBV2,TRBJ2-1,ASTPGRGYNEQF
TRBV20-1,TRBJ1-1,SAPFTNLSQAYGQRGAF
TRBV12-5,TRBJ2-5,ASGPSGRDVTQY
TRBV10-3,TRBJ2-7,AISEGDSYEQY
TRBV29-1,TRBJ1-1,SVKQGGNTEAF
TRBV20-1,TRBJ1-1,SAGQGLNTEAF
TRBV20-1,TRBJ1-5,SARGTGSYSNQPQH
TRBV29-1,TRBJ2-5,SVPSDAQETQY
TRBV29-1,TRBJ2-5,SVVAGVGPETQY
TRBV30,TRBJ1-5,AWSVSIRGDQPQH
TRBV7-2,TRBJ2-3,ASTRTASSTDTQY
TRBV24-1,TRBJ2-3,ATSDWRASTDTQY
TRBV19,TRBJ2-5,ASSRRRQETQY
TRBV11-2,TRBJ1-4,ASSLDRGTNEKLF
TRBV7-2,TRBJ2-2,ASNQGGGVELF
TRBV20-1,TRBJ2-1,SAPGLGVHEQF
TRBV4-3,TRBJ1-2,ASSQDRTTNYGYT
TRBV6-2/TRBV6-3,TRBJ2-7,ASSYSPRRANYEQY
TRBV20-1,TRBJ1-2,SARQGTATDGYT
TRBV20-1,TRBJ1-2,SGIPGGQGIGYT
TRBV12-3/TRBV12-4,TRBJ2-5,ASSFAGAKETQY
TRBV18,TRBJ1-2,ASSPSSGDGYT
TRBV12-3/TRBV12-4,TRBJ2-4,ASGGAGNIQY
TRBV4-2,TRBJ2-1,ASSHDRNEQF
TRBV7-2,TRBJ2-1,AGTTGYNEQF
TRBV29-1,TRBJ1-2,SVKTGPSGYT
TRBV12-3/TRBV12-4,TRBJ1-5,ASSTGQGAQPQH
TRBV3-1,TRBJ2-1,ASAVAGEQF
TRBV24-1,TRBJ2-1,ATSDQSPGQGYNEQF
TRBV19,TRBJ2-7,ASRWDRSSYEQY
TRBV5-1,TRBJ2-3,ASSSGTAFSTDTQY
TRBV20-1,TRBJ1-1,SAPPTTEAF
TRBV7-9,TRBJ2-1,ASSLVLGEQF
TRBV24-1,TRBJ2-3,ATSDPSLDTQY
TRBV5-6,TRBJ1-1,ASSSNRNTEAF
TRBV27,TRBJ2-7,ASSSQGADSYEQY
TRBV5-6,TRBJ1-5,ASSSGTGVFSQPQH
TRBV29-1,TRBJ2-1,SVDAMMGNEQF
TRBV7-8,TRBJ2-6,ASSRSSGANVLT
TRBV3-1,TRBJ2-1,ASSQGLVSEQF
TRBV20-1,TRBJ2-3,SAQRSSTDTQY
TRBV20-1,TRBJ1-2,SAVDRASNYGYT
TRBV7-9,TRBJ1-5,ASSLAAGLGNQPQH
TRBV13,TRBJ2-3,ASSSRGLGLDTQY